These T cell receptor beta chains were read from a single sample in a study of CD8+ T cells in alopecia areata. Sequenced by immunoSEQ multiplex PCR; TCRdb stores in-frame clones only, minus some. The sample holds 100,000 to 150,000 clones, 45% to 50% seen once. Sequenced input: NKG2D-low CD8+ T cells sorted from blood. All receptors come from a human donor with alopecia areata. Both conserved end residues are part of each CDR3. A D gene is named only where the DNA matches it firmly. Clone size appears in some rows only: once, few, many, or a class for an expanded clone.

V gene,J gene,clone size,D gene,CDR3 DNA,CDR3 protein
TRBV6-5,TRBJ2-6,NA,NA,TGTGCCAGCAGTTACTCGCTTGGGGATGGGGCCAACGTCCTGACTTTC,CASSYSLGDGANVLTF
TRBV29-1,TRBJ1-2,few,NA,TGCAGCTTCTTCTCGGGAAGGGACTATGGCTACACCTTC,CSFFSGRDYGYTF
TRBV19,TRBJ2-7,few,TRBD2,TGTGCCAGTAGTATCCAGACCCCGGTTCGTGGGACTAGCAAGGCCTACGAGCAGTACTTC,CASSIQTPVRGTSKAYEQYF
TRBV29-1,TRBJ1-1,few,NA,TGCAGCGTTGTCCCGACAGTGAACACTGAAGCTTTCTTT,CSVVPTVNTEAFF
TRBV29-1,TRBJ1-4,NA,TRBD1,TGCAGCGGCGCCGGGACAGGAGATGAAAAACTGTTTTTT,CSGAGTGDEKLFF
TRBV29-1,TRBJ1-2,few,NA,TGCAGCGTTGAATTGGAGTTTCAAAAAAGCGGCTACACCTTC,CSVELEFQKSGYTF
TRBV7-6,TRBJ2-1,NA,TRBD1,TGTGCCAGCAGCCCCACAGGGGATGAGCAGTTCTTC,CASSPTGDEQFF
TRBV7-9,TRBJ2-1,NA,NA,TGTGCCAGCAGCTTAGAGAACAGGGATGAGCAGTTCTTC,CASSLENRDEQFF
TRBV7-9,TRBJ2-1,few,TRBD2,TGTGCCAGCAGCTCTACTAGCGGGAGGCCACATGAGCAGTTCTTC,CASSSTSGRPHEQFF
TRBV4-1,TRBJ2-1,NA,TRBD2,TGCGCCAGCAGCCAAGCCGTTGGGCGGGAGTTCAATGAGCAGTTCTTC,CASSQAVGREFNEQFF
TRBV5-1,TRBJ2-7,NA,NA,TGCGCCAGCAGCTTGGAACTTACCTACGAGCAGTACTTC,CASSLELTYEQYF
TRBV29-1,TRBJ2-2,NA,NA,TGCAGCGTTGAAATAGGATTAAACACCGGGGAGCTGTTTTTT,CSVEIGLNTGELFF
TRBV9,TRBJ2-7,NA,TRBD1,TGTGCCAGCAGCGTAGGGACAGGGGCCGAGCAGTACTTC,CASSVGTGAEQYF
TRBV4-3,TRBJ2-1,NA,NA,TGCGCCAGCAGCCAAGGAAGGACAGGCGGCGGGGGGCAGTTCTTC,CASSQGRTGGGGQFF
TRBV9,TRBJ2-6,NA,NA,TGTGCCAGCAGCGTAGGGCAGATTAGCTCTGGGGCCAACGTCCTGACTTTC,CASSVGQISSGANVLTF
TRBV29-1,TRBJ2-7,NA,TRBD2,TGCAGCGTTGAAGATCGGGAACCAGCGGGGGCCTACGAGCAGTACTTC,CSVEDREPAGAYEQYF
TRBV9,TRBJ2-1,NA,TRBD1,TGTGCCAGCAGCGTCGGCGGACAGGGGGCCCCCTACAATGAGCAGTTCTTC,CASSVGGQGAPYNEQFF
TRBV29-1,TRBJ2-3,NA,TRBD1,TGCAGCGTTGAACCCTTCTCCGACAGGGGTGGTACAGATACGCAGTATTTT,CSVEPFSDRGGTDTQYF
TRBV2,TRBJ1-6,once,NA,TGTGCCAGCACGGAAGGGCACGATAATTCACCCCTCCACTTT,CASTEGHDNSPLHF
TRBV5-1,TRBJ2-5,NA,NA,TGCGCCAGCAGCGCTTTAGGGTCAGACCAAGAGACCCAGTACTTC,CASSALGSDQETQYF
TRBV15,TRBJ2-7,few,TRBD1,TGTGCCACCAGCAGAGACAGGGGGCAAGACTACGAGCAGTACTTC,CATSRDRGQDYEQYF
TRBV29-1,TRBJ2-7,NA,NA,TGCAGCGTTGATCTTGCGGGATACTACGAGCAGTACTTC,CSVDLAGYYEQYF
TRBV5-6,TRBJ2-3,NA,TRBD2,TGTGCCAGCAGCTTGTGGCGGGAGGGTAGCACAGATACGCAGTATTTT,CASSLWREGSTDTQYF
TRBV4-1,TRBJ2-7,NA,TRBD1,TGCGCCAGCAGCCAAGTGGGACAGGGGGACGAGCAGTACTTC,CASSQVGQGDEQYF
TRBV29-1,TRBJ2-5,NA,TRBD2,TGCAGCGTTGATGGCGGGAGGCCCGGGGGGACCCAGTACTTC,CSVDGGRPGGTQYF
TRBV29-1,TRBJ2-1,NA,NA,TGCAGCGTTGAGACTACAGGGAGGAATGAGCAGTTCTTC,CSVETTGRNEQFF
TRBV29-1,TRBJ1-2,few,NA,TGCAGCGTTGAGGACTTAGATGGCTACACCTTC,CSVEDLDGYTF
TRBV30,TRBJ1-1,few,NA,TGTGCCTGGAGTAGAGGGCGGACTGAAGCTTTCTTT,CAWSRGRTEAFF
TRBV29-1,TRBJ1-1,NA,NA,TGCAGCGTTGACGTTACCGCTGAAGCTTTCTTT,CSVDVTAEAFF
TRBV7-2,TRBJ2-7,once,NA,TGTGCCAGCAGCCCCAGCCCCAGAGGATGGATCTACGAGCAGTACTTC,CASSPSPRGWIYEQYF
TRBV2,TRBJ2-7,few,NA,TGTGCCAGCGCGGAATCCTACGAGCAGTACTTC,CASAESYEQYF
TRBV30,TRBJ2-3,NA,NA,TGTGCCTGGAGGGCCGGGATAACGCAGTATTTT,CAWRAGITQYF
TRBV5-6,TRBJ1-2,NA,NA,TGTGCCAGCAGCTTTGGAGGGGGCTACACCTTC,CASSFGGGYTF
TRBV9,TRBJ1-3,few,NA,TGTGCCAGCAGCGTAGCCCGTTCCTTCTTCATCTCTGGAAACACCATATATTTT,CASSVARSFFISGNTIYF
TRBV5-4,TRBJ2-6,few,TRBD2,TGTGCCAGCAGCTTGGGGACTAGCGGCTCTGGGGCCAACGTCCTGACTTTC,CASSLGTSGSGANVLTF
TRBV15,TRBJ2-6,NA,NA,TGTGCCACCAGCAGAGAAAGAGGCTCTGGGGCCAACGTCCTGACTTTC,CATSRERGSGANVLTF
TRBV29-1,TRBJ2-7,once,NA,TGCAGCGGGGGAACTCTCCACGAGCAGTACTTC,CSGGTLHEQYF
TRBV29-1,TRBJ1-1,once,NA,TGCAGCGTCCGGGGAACTGAAGCTTTCTTT,CSVRGTEAFF
TRBV29-1,TRBJ2-3,few,TRBD1,TGCAGCGTTGAAGATCAGTGGGGTCGGACAGGGGGCGACGATACGCAGTATTTT,CSVEDQWGRTGGDDTQYF
TRBV7-8,TRBJ2-5,NA,TRBD2,TGTGCCAGCAGCTTAGGGGTAGCGGGCGAGGATAAAGAGACCCAGTACTTC,CASSLGVAGEDKETQYF
TRBV27,TRBJ1-2,NA,TRBD1,TGTGCCAGCAGTTTATACGGGACAGGCCATGGCTACACCTTC,CASSLYGTGHGYTF
TRBV28,TRBJ2-5,NA,TRBD1,TGTGCCAGCAGTTTGAACCCCCAGGACAGGCAAGAGACCCAGTACTTC,CASSLNPQDRQETQYF
TRBV5-1,TRBJ1-1,NA,NA,TGCGCCAGCAGCTTGGGACCGATGAACACTGAAGCTTTCTTT,CASSLGPMNTEAFF
TRBV5-1,TRBJ2-7,NA,TRBD2,TGCGCCAGCAGCTTGGAAGCGGGGCACTCCTACGAGCAGTACTTC,CASSLEAGHSYEQYF
TRBV28,TRBJ1-1,NA,NA,TGTGCCGAATCAGGGAGGATGAACACTGAAGCTTTCTTT,CAESGRMNTEAFF
TRBV29-1,TRBJ2-7,few,NA,TGCAGCGTGTGGGACTCAAGCCAGAACTACGAGCAGTACTTC,CSVWDSSQNYEQYF